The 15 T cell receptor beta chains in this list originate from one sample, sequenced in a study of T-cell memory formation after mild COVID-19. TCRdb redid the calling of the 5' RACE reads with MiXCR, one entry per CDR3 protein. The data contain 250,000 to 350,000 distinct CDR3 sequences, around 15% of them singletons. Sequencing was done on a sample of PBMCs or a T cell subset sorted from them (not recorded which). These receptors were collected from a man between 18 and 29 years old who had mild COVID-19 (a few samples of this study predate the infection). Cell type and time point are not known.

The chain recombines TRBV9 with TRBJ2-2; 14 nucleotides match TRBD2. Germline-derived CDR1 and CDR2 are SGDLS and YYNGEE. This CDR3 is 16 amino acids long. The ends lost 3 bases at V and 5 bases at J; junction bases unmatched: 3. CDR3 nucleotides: TGTGCCAGCAGCGGACTAGCGGGAGGGGGAACCGGGGAGCTGTTTTTT. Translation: CASSGLAGGGTGELFF.

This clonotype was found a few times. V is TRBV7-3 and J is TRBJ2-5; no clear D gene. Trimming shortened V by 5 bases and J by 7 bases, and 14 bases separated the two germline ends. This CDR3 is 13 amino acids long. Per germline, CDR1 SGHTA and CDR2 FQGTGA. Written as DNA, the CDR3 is TGTGCCAGCAGCCCCGAGAACGGTAGGACCCAGTACTTC. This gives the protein CASSPENGRTQYF.

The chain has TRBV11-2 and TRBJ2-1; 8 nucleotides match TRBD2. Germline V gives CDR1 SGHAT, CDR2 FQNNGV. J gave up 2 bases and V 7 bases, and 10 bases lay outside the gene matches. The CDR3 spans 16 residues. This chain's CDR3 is CASISIPGLAYNEQFF. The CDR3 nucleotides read TGTGCCAGCATCTCCATCCCGGGACTAGCCTACAATGAGCAGTTCTTC.

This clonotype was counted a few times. The CDR3 sequence is CASSQVGGASAETQYF. CDR3 nucleotides: TGCGCCAGCAGCCAAGTTGGGGGGGCTAGTGCGGAGACCCAGTACTTC. The chain couples TRBV4-1 to TRBJ2-5; weak D call: TRBD2 (7 bases). Deletions cut 1 base from V and 5 bases from J, with 17 bases between. CDR1 and CDR2 (germline): MGHRA, YSYEKL. This CDR3 has 16 residues.

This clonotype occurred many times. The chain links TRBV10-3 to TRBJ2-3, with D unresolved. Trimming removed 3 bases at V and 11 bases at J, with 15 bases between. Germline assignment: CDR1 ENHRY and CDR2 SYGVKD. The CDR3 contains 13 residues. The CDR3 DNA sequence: TGTGCCATCAGTGATACCGGCCAGCAGAAGCAGTATTTT. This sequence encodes CAISDTGQQKQYF.

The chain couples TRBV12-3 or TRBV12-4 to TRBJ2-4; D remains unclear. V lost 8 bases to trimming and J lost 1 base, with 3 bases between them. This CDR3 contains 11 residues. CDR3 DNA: TGTGCCAGCGGGGCCAAAAACATTCAGTACTTC. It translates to CASGAKNIQYF.

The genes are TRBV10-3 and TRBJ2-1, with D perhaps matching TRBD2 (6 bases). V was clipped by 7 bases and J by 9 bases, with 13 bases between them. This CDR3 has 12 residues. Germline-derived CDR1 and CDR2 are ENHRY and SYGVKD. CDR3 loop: CAITAAGGEQFF. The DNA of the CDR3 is TGTGCCATCACAGCCGCCGGGGGTGAGCAGTTCTTC.

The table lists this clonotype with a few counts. The CDR3 here is CASSQDIGRKKEQYV. The CDR3 DNA sequence: TGCGCCAGCAGCCAAGACATTGGCAGGAAGAAAGAGCAGTACGTC. The chain links TRBV4-1 to TRBJ2-7; D uncertain. Trimming took off 0 bases at V and 7 bases at J, with 16 bases between the two ends. This CDR3 is 15 amino acids long. Germline values: CDR1 MGHRA, CDR2 YSYEKL.

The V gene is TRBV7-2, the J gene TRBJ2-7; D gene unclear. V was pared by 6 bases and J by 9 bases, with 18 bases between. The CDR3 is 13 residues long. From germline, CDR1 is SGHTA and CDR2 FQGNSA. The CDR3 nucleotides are TGTGCCAGCAGGCCTGCTTCTCAGCCGGGGCAGTACTTC. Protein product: CASRPASQPGQYF. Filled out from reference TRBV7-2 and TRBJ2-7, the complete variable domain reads GAGVSQSPSNKVTEKGKDVELRCDPISGHTALYWYRQSLGQGLEFLIYFQGNSAPDKSGLPSDRFSAERTGGSVSTLTIQRTQQEDSAVYLCASRPASQPGQYFGPGTRLTVT.

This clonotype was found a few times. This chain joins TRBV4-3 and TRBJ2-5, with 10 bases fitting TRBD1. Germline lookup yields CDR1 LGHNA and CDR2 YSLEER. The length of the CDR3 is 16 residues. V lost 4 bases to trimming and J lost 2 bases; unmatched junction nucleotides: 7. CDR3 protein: CASSRWTGGRQETQYF. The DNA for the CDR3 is TGCGCCAGCAGCCGCTGGACAGGGGGTCGGCAAGAGACCCAGTACTTC.

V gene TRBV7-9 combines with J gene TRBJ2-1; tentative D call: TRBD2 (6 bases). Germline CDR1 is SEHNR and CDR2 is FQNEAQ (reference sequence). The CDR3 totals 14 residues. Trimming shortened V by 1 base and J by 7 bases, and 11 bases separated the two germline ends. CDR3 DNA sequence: TGTGCCAGCAGCTTAGTTGCGGAGGGGAATGAGCAGTTCTTC. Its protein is CASSLVAEGNEQFF.

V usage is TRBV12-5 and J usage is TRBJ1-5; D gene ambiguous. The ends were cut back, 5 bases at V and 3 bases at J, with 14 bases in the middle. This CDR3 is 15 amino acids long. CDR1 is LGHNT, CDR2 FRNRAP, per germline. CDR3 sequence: CASGISPVPNQPQHF. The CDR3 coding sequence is TGTGCTAGTGGTATCTCCCCGGTCCCCAATCAGCCCCAGCATTTT.

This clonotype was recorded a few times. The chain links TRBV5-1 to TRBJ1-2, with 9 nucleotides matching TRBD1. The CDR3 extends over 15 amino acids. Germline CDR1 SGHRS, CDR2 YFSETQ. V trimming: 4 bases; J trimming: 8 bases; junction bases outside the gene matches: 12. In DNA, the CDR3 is TGCGCCAGCAGCCTAACCCGGGACAGGGTAATCGGCTACACCTTC. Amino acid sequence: CASSLTRDRVIGYTF.

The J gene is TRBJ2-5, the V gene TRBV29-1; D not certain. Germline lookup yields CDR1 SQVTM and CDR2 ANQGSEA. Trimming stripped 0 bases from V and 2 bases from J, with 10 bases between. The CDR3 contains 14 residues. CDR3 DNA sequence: TGCAGCGTTGAAGATCTAGACGGGCAAGAGACCCAGTACTTC. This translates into CSVEDLDGQETQYF.

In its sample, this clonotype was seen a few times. CDR3: CASSVGQGDIQYF. The CDR3 nucleotides read TGCGCCAGCAGCGTTGGACAGGGAGACATTCAGTACTTC. This sequence joins TRBV5-1 and TRBJ2-4; TRBD1 matches 8 bases. CDR1 is SGHRS and CDR2 is YFSETQ in the germline V gene. The trim removed 4 bases at V and 8 bases at J, leaving 5 bases unmatched. This CDR3 region has 13 residues.